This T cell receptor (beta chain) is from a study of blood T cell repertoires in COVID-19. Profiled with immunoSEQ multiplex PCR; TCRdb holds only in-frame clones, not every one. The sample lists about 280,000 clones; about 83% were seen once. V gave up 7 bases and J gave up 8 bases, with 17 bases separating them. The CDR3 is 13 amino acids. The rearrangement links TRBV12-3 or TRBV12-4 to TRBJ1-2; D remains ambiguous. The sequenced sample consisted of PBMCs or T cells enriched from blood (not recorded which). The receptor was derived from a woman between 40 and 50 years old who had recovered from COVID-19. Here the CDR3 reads CASTRGSRGGYTF. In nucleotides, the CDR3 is TGTGCCAGCACCCGCGGGTCTCGAGGCGGCTACACCTTC.